This TCR beta chain emerged from a study of shared clonotypes between healthy human individuals. A remark on this clone: What it binds is unknown. Other DNA sequences in the same sample also yield this CDR3.

V dropped 6 bases and J dropped 4; count of bases not matched to a gene: 5. The germline V gene encodes CDR1 LGHNA and CDR2 YSLEER. The CDR3 covers 15 residues. General observations from the study: Non-shared clonotypes displayed generation probabilities falling below those of clonotypes present in all four donors. What limited the represented genetic and exposure-history diversity was the small number of donors. A few donors showed sharing of about 4.8% of naive CD4 clonotypes.

At the deep level, the assay was run. Sequencing was performed with immunoSEQ multiplex PCR; in TCRdb, only in-frame clones are kept and a portion is missing. Here the sample spans approximately 2,000,000 clones, 90% to 95% being singletons. Naive CD8 cells lacked CD45RO and underwent positive selection for CCR7, leaving out terminally differentiated effector memory CD45RA+ cells. The TCR originated in a man aged 18-30 years in good health. Some clones in this sample may be carry-over from other donors' samples. This chain uses TRBV4-3 with TRBJ2-1; 11 positions match TRBD2. Sequencing was done on a sample of naive CD8+ T cells from PBMCs. CDR3 residues: CASSPGTSGYNEQFF. CDR3 bases: TGCGCCAGCAGTCCCGGGACTAGCGGTTACAATGAGCAGTTCTTC.